What follows is one T cell receptor (beta chain) and its context. The study ran its PCR with 60 Vbeta and 13 Jbeta primers. Sequencing was performed with immunoSEQ multiplex PCR; in TCRdb, only in-frame clones are kept and a portion is missing. The sample yields 95,000 to 150,000 clones, about three quarters seen once. This entry belongs to a study of cytomegalovirus exposure and HLA in healthy donors. The source of this sequence is a man aged 55 to 70 in good health and CMV-seropositive. Material for sequencing was PBMCs.

CDR3 in DNA: TGTGCCAGCAGCCAAGTAATCAGGGGGACCTACGAGCAGTACTTC. This translates into CASSQVIRGTYEQYF. This sequence joins TRBV5-4 and TRBJ2-7; 7 bases line up with TRBD1. V lost 4 bases, J lost 2 bases, and 9 bases stayed unmatched. Germline V CDR1 and CDR2: SGHNT, YYREEE (reference sequence). The CDR3 is made up of 15 amino acids.